These T cell receptor beta chains were read from a single sample in a study of blood T cells in healthy people across ages. MiXCR, run by TCRdb on the 5' RACE reads, gives a single entry per CDR3 protein. The sample lists approximately 2,000,000 distinct CDR3 sequences; around 40% were seen once. The source material was blood. Every receptor here comes from a human donor in good health. Both conserved end residues are trimmed from each CDR3. The order of the fields is D gene, J gene, V gene, CDR3 protein. D genes are given only for firm matches.

d_call: .; j_call: TRBJ2-1; v_call: TRBV28; cdr3_aa: ASRTGEQF
d_call: .; j_call: TRBJ1-3; v_call: TRBV12-3/TRBV12-4; cdr3_aa: ASSPTVSGNTIY
d_call: .; j_call: TRBJ1-2; v_call: TRBV2; cdr3_aa: ASSDEDGYT
d_call: .; j_call: TRBJ2-7; v_call: TRBV6-6; cdr3_aa: ASTLTRQAHEQY
d_call: .; j_call: TRBJ1-1; v_call: TRBV2; cdr3_aa: ASSAGGLGLAEAF
d_call: TRBD2; j_call: TRBJ2-4; v_call: TRBV29-1; cdr3_aa: SVLDGRGGKNIQY
d_call: TRBD2; j_call: TRBJ2-5; v_call: TRBV6-2/TRBV6-3; cdr3_aa: ASSYSGLVQETQY
d_call: TRBD2; j_call: TRBJ2-3; v_call: TRBV29-1; cdr3_aa: SVESSGGTTDTQY
d_call: .; j_call: TRBJ2-7; v_call: TRBV2; cdr3_aa: ASSEALGRTNEQY
d_call: .; j_call: TRBJ2-3; v_call: TRBV7-9; cdr3_aa: ASSQTQVSTDTQY
d_call: .; j_call: TRBJ1-5; v_call: TRBV7-8; cdr3_aa: ASSLWASSNQPQH
d_call: .; j_call: TRBJ1-5; v_call: TRBV4-1; cdr3_aa: ASSQEGSGLSQPQH
d_call: .; j_call: TRBJ2-5; v_call: TRBV29-1; cdr3_aa: SVDVGDQETQY
d_call: .; j_call: TRBJ1-3; v_call: TRBV29-1; cdr3_aa: SVTDRIGNTIY
d_call: .; j_call: TRBJ2-1; v_call: TRBV4-1; cdr3_aa: ASSQEVGASYNERF
d_call: TRBD1; j_call: TRBJ1-2; v_call: TRBV9; cdr3_aa: ASSGRQGGGYT
d_call: .; j_call: TRBJ2-1; v_call: TRBV7-9; cdr3_aa: ASSPAGHLSYNEQF
d_call: .; j_call: TRBJ2-1; v_call: TRBV28; cdr3_aa: ASSLYLMRSLNEQF
d_call: TRBD1; j_call: TRBJ2-7; v_call: TRBV30; cdr3_aa: AWAKDRGVYEQY
d_call: TRBD2; j_call: TRBJ2-2; v_call: TRBV10-3; cdr3_aa: AISELGLATPGELF
d_call: .; j_call: TRBJ1-1; v_call: TRBV12-5; cdr3_aa: ASGQRDTEAF
d_call: .; j_call: TRBJ2-1; v_call: TRBV6-1; cdr3_aa: ASSEGSTYNEQF
d_call: TRBD1; j_call: TRBJ2-3; v_call: TRBV10-3; cdr3_aa: AISRTGIDTQY
d_call: .; j_call: TRBJ2-1; v_call: TRBV19; cdr3_aa: ASSSGQTNKQF
d_call: .; j_call: TRBJ2-1; v_call: TRBV7-4; cdr3_aa: ASSLRDGTGQF
d_call: TRBD2; j_call: TRBJ2-1; v_call: TRBV27; cdr3_aa: ASSLTGASGGSTEF
d_call: TRBD1; j_call: TRBJ1-2; v_call: TRBV29-1; cdr3_aa: SVRDSTNYGYT
d_call: TRBD1; j_call: TRBJ1-2; v_call: TRBV6-5; cdr3_aa: ASSYSANRDRGRLGGYT
d_call: TRBD2; j_call: TRBJ2-3; v_call: TRBV9; cdr3_aa: ASSVDSGGRLDTQY
d_call: TRBD2; j_call: TRBJ2-1; v_call: TRBV6-1; cdr3_aa: ASRDSGGAHYNEQF
d_call: .; j_call: TRBJ2-5; v_call: TRBV15; cdr3_aa: ATSRPAGGWGQETQY
d_call: .; j_call: TRBJ2-1; v_call: TRBV15; cdr3_aa: ATGRVFSYNEQF
d_call: .; j_call: TRBJ1-2; v_call: TRBV28; cdr3_aa: ASSLSLGRRGYT
d_call: .; j_call: TRBJ2-5; v_call: TRBV7-2; cdr3_aa: ASSLPGGGVGNEQY
d_call: TRBD2; j_call: TRBJ2-3; v_call: TRBV27; cdr3_aa: ASRPGTSDNEQY
d_call: TRBD1; j_call: TRBJ1-2; v_call: TRBV9; cdr3_aa: ASSVGGRGRDYGYT
d_call: .; j_call: TRBJ2-7; v_call: TRBV4-3; cdr3_aa: ASSQDRPNEQY
d_call: .; j_call: TRBJ2-3; v_call: TRBV12-3/TRBV12-4; cdr3_aa: ASSPLVSTDAQY
d_call: .; j_call: TRBJ1-2; v_call: TRBV29-1; cdr3_aa: SVELGAESGCT
d_call: TRBD1; j_call: TRBJ2-7; v_call: TRBV18; cdr3_aa: ASSWGQASYEQY
d_call: TRBD1; j_call: TRBJ2-5; v_call: TRBV6-5; cdr3_aa: ASSYSFGDRAETQY
d_call: .; j_call: .; v_call: TRBV21-1; cdr3_aa: ASSKVDIGFRADRGYEQY
d_call: TRBD2; j_call: TRBJ2-4; v_call: TRBV10-3; cdr3_aa: AISEWEGGTKNIQY
d_call: TRBD2; j_call: TRBJ2-7; v_call: TRBV9; cdr3_aa: ASSVAGTNYEQY
d_call: .; j_call: TRBJ2-2; v_call: TRBV6-2/TRBV6-3; cdr3_aa: ASRSGYTGELF